The 9 T cell receptor beta chains listed next were all sequenced from one sample in a study of T cells after yellow fever vaccination. TCRdb passed the 5' RACE reads through MiXCR, listing each CDR3 protein once. The profile shows 250,000 or so distinct CDR3 sequences, less than 8.5% of them singletons. The sample was CD4+ T cells sorted from PBMCs, taken 15 days after the yellow fever booster vaccination. These TCRs come from a man aged 25-40 years who received the YFV17D yellow fever vaccine.

Only a few counts were recorded for this clonotype. The chain is built from TRBV7-2 and TRBJ2-4; 7 bases are shared with TRBD1. This CDR3 has 15 residues. Germline trimming cut 5 bases from V and 8 bases from J; bases unmatched to any gene: 12. Germline V lookup: CDR1 SGHTA, CDR2 FQGNSA. The CDR3 is CASSRSRTGLDIQYF. Written as DNA, the CDR3 is TGTGCCAGCAGCCGAAGTAGGACAGGTCTGGACATTCAGTACTTC.

This clonotype has a count of ten or more. In DNA form, the CDR3 reads TGTGCCTCCAAACAGTCCGGGACAGGGGACAAGACCCAGTACTTC. Its translation: CASKQSGTGDKTQYF. The chain employs TRBV3-1 and TRBJ2-5, with 10 bases aligning to TRBD1. The germline gives CDR1 LGHDT, CDR2 YNNKEL (reference sequence). V trimming: 11 bases; J trimming: 6 bases; junction bases outside the gene matches: 15. The CDR3 is made up of 15 amino acids.

This clonotype has ten or more counts. The V call is TRBV15, the J call TRBJ2-7; weak D call: TRBD2 (5 bases). Germline V gene data show CDR1 as LNHNV and CDR2 as YYDKDF (reference sequence). V was shortened by 3 bases and J by 5 bases, with 11 bases between the two germline ends. The CDR3 is 13 amino acids. The CDR3 bases are TGTGCCACCAGCAGTGTCGGGGTACACGAGCAGTACTTC. Encoded protein: CATSSVGVHEQYF.

The chain couples TRBV30 to TRBJ2-2; TRBD1 or TRBD2 may be the D gene (5 bases each). Trimming stripped 6 bases from V and 4 bases from J, with 21 bases between. CDR1 is GTSNPN and CDR2 is SVGIG in the germline V gene (reference sequence). There are 16 residues in the CDR3. CDR3 residues: CACPPPRGGPTGELFF. The CDR3 DNA sequence: TGTGCCTGCCCCCCCCCTCGGGGCGGCCCCACCGGGGAGCTGTTTTTT.

This clonotype was seen a handful of times. The chain couples TRBV7-3 to TRBJ2-1, with D possibly matching TRBD2 (6 bases). Germline-derived CDR1 and CDR2 are SGHTA and FQGTGA. V lost 6 bases to trimming and J lost 9 bases, with 21 bases between them. The CDR3 is 15 residues long. In DNA, the CDR3 is TGTGCCAGCAGTTATTACGGGGGAGGAGGCACTGAGCAGTTCTTC. The encoded protein is CASSYYGGGGTEQFF. Filled out from reference TRBV7-3 and TRBJ2-1, the complete variable domain reads GAGVSQTPSNKVTEKGKYVELRCDPISGHTALYWYRQSLGQGPEFLIYFQGTGAADDSGLPNDRFFAVRPEGSVSTLKIQRTERGDSAVYLCASSYYGGGGTEQFFGPGTRLTVL.

The rearrangement uses TRBV5-6 and TRBJ2-1; D not certain. This CDR3 contains 12 residues. Trimming stripped 0 bases from V and 5 bases from J, with 3 bases between. CDR1 and CDR2 from the germline V gene are SGHDT and YYEEEE. CDR3: CASSLGHNEQFF. The CDR3 DNA follows: TGTGCCAGCAGCTTGGGACACAATGAGCAGTTCTTC.

This clonotype was seen more than once but under ten times. The chain has TRBV7-2 and TRBJ2-4; D may correspond to TRBD1 or TRBD2 (5 bases each). The CDR3 covers 15 residues. V lost 1 base to trimming and J lost 7 bases, with 14 bases between them. Germline V gives CDR1 SGHTA, CDR2 FQGNSA. CDR3 sequence reads: CASSLGGIARNIQYF. CDR3 nucleotides: TGTGCCAGCAGCTTAGGGGGCATAGCGAGGAACATTCAGTACTTC.

The chain uses TRBV12-3 or TRBV12-4 and TRBJ2-5; the D gene is possibly TRBD1 (6 bases). This CDR3 region has 15 residues. Between the trimmed V and J ends, which lost 6 bases and 4 bases, there was a span of 18 bases. DNA for the CDR3: TGTGCCAGCAGACTCACAGGGAATCAGCTAGAGACCCAGTACTTC. Translated, it gives CASRLTGNQLETQYF.

J is TRBJ2-1 and V is TRBV11-2; no firm D call. CDR3 length equals 12 residues. The V and J ends lost 5 bases and 8 bases respectively, with 10 bases between them. In germline, CDR1 is SGHAT, CDR2 FQNNGV. The CDR3 protein is CASSPTVYEQFF. CDR3 sequence (DNA): TGTGCCAGCAGCCCCACAGTTTATGAGCAGTTCTTC.